This entry lists 30 T cell receptor beta chains sequenced from one sample in a study of shared clonotypes between healthy human individuals. Profiled with immunoSEQ multiplex PCR; TCRdb holds only in-frame clones, not every one. The data show more than 2 million clones, around 95% seen once. The sample consisted of naive CD4+ T cells sorted from blood. The subset was: CD45RA+ positively selected. The receptors originated from a man younger than 35 in good health.

V gene TRBV14 combines with J gene TRBJ2-2; 9 bases map to TRBD2. J was trimmed by 6 bases and V by 0 bases; bases with no gene match: 8. There are 17 residues in the CDR3. Germline V lookup: CDR1 SGHDN, CDR2 FVKESK. CDR3 nucleotide sequence: TGTGCCAGCAGCCAAGATCTGGCTAGCGGGATCTCCGGGGAGCTGTTTTTT. This codes for CASSQDLASGISGELFF.

The gene calls are TRBV5-1 and TRBJ2-5, with D tentatively TRBD1 (6 bases). The CDR3 runs to 14 residues. CDR1 and CDR2 (germline): SGHRS, YFSETQ. Deletions cut 4 bases from V and 4 bases from J, with 14 bases between. CDR3 amino acids: CASSPQGFRETQYF. In DNA, the CDR3 is TGCGCCAGCAGCCCACAGGGTTTCCGAGAGACCCAGTACTTC.

This chain uses TRBV19 with TRBJ2-5; 9 positions match TRBD1. The CDR3 extends over 17 amino acids. Germline V lookup: CDR1 LNHDA, CDR2 SQIVND (reference sequence). The ends lost 5 bases at V and 2 bases at J; junction bases unmatched: 12. In nucleotides, the CDR3 is TGTGCCAGTAGTGCCCTCCCGGGACAGGGTGGACAAGAGACCCAGTACTTC. Its protein is CASSALPGQGGQETQYF. The full variable domain, with the rest looked up from reference TRBV19 and TRBJ2-5, is DGGITQSPKYLFRKEGQNVTLSCEQNLNHDAMYWYRQDPGQGLRLIYYSQIVNDFQKGDIAEGYSVSREKKESFPLTVTSAQKNPTAFYLCASSALPGQGGQETQYFGPGTRLLVL.

CDR3 residues: CASSLSTSGNDEQFF. Written as DNA, the CDR3 is TGTGCCAGCAGTTTATCGACTAGCGGGAATGATGAGCAGTTCTTC. The chain combines TRBV27 with TRBJ2-1; 11 positions agree with TRBD2. Germline CDR1 is MNHEY and CDR2 is SMNVEV (reference sequence). CDR3 length: 15 residues. V gave up 0 bases and J gave up 8 bases; unmatched junction bases: 3.

CDR3 residues: CAISVGTSALPNEQFF. The DNA of the CDR3 is TGTGCCATCAGCGTAGGGACTAGCGCATTACCCAATGAGCAGTTCTTC. V gene TRBV10-3 combines with J gene TRBJ2-1; 10 bases fit TRBD2. Germline CDR1 ENHRY, CDR2 SYGVKD. The CDR3 length is 16 residues. V lost 6 bases, J lost 6 bases, and 11 bases stayed unmatched.

This chain uses TRBV5-1 with TRBJ2-7; D tentatively reads TRBD1 or TRBD2 (5 bases each). Germline loops: CDR1 SGHRS, CDR2 YFSETQ. The ends were cut back, 6 bases at V and 3 bases at J, with 16 bases in the middle. The CDR3 has 14 amino acids. CDR3 sequence reads: CASNRGESIYEQYF. CDR3 sequence (DNA): TGCGCCAGCAATCGAGGGGAATCGATCTACGAGCAGTACTTC.

The chain joins TRBV5-4 to TRBJ2-2, with D perhaps TRBD1 (6 bases). V lost 0 bases and J lost 0, with 18 bases in between. Germline loops: CDR1 SGHNT, CDR2 YYREEE (reference sequence). The CDR3 has 19 residues. The CDR3 sequence: CASSLEGRGGWANTGELFF. The CDR3 coding sequence is TGTGCCAGCAGCTTGGAGGGAAGAGGGGGTTGGGCGAACACCGGGGAGCTGTTTTTT.

Details on this clone: Other DNA sequences in the sample encode the same CDR3. The V call is TRBV4-1, the J call TRBJ1-1; the D gene is possibly TRBD1 (5 bases). CDR1 and CDR2 from the germline V gene are MGHRA and YSYEKL. V shed 0 bases and J shed 2 bases, with 7 bases lying between them. The CDR3 has 14 amino acids. The CDR3 coding sequence is TGCGCCAGCAGCCAAGATAGGGGAAACACTGAAGCTTTCTTT. Protein product: CASSQDRGNTEAFF.

The genes are TRBV10-3 and TRBJ2-3, with D possibly matching TRBD2 (6 bases). V lost 5 bases and J lost 4, with 10 bases in between. Germline-derived CDR1 and CDR2 are ENHRY and SYGVKD. CDR3 size: 13 residues. CDR3 region: CAISRLDADTQYF. CDR3 DNA sequence: TGTGCCATCAGTCGACTAGACGCAGATACGCAGTATTTT.

This clone came up once. CDR3 nucleotide sequence: TGTGCCAGCAGCATTTTACAGGGCACCGGGCCCTACGAGCAGTACTTC. This encodes CASSILQGTGPYEQYF. The rearrangement links TRBV27 to TRBJ2-7, with D possibly matching TRBD1 (6 bases). From germline, CDR1 is MNHEY and CDR2 SMNVEV (reference sequence). V was clipped by 6 bases and J by 2 bases, with 20 bases between them. The CDR3 runs to 16 residues.

The chain combines TRBV5-1 with TRBJ1-6; TRBD1 aligns across 7 bases. The V segment lost 4 bases and the J segment 3 bases; nucleotides outside the gene matches: 10. The CDR3 is made up of 17 amino acids. The germline CDR1 and CDR2 sequences are SGHRS and YFSETQ. Written as DNA, the CDR3 is TGCGCCAGCAGCCCGTCTCTACAGGGGCTCTATAATTCACCCCTCCACTTT. It codes for CASSPSLQGLYNSPLHF. Full variable domain (missing parts from reference TRBV5-1 and TRBJ1-6): KAGVTQTPRYLIKTRGQQVTLSCSPISGHRSVSWYQQTPGQGLQFLFEYFSETQRNKGNFPGRFSGRQFSNSRSEMNVSTLELGDSALYLCASSPSLQGLYNSPLHFGNGTRLTVT.

The CDR3, as DNA: TGCGCCAGCAGCCCCTCCGCCAGGGATAATAGTAATTCACCCCTCCACTTT. Translation gives CASSPSARDNSNSPLHF. The V and J genes are TRBV5-1 and TRBJ1-6; D is perhaps TRBD1 (5 bases). The germline gives CDR1 SGHRS, CDR2 YFSETQ. V dropped 4 bases and J dropped 6 bases, with 20 bases sitting between them. This CDR3 contains 17 residues.

This chain connects TRBV5-6 to TRBJ2-1; D assignment may be TRBD1 or TRBD2 (5 bases each). This CDR3 contains 16 residues. Germline V CDR1 and CDR2: SGHDT, YYEEEE. V was clipped by 1 base and J by 4 bases, with 15 bases between them. The CDR3 nucleotides read TGTGCCAGCAGCTTGACCGGGACGGAATTATACAATGAGCAGTTCTTC. It is translated as CASSLTGTELYNEQFF.

V usage is TRBV6-5 and J usage is TRBJ2-3; TRBD2 matches at 11 bases. CDR3 size: 15 residues. The V segment lost 4 bases and the J segment 2 bases; nucleotides outside the gene matches: 2. The germline V gene encodes CDR1 MNHEY and CDR2 SVGAGI. The CDR3 sequence is CASSSSGGITDTQYF. The CDR3 DNA reads as TGTGCCAGCAGTTCTAGCGGGGGGATCACAGATACGCAGTATTTT.

The rearrangement joins TRBV11-2 to TRBJ2-1, with D perhaps matching TRBD1 or TRBD2 (5 bases each). In germline, CDR1 is SGHAT, CDR2 FQNNGV. V was pared by 2 bases and J by 7 bases, with 15 bases between. CDR3 size: 15 residues. The CDR3 loop reads CASSLLTWWGNEQFF. In DNA form, the CDR3 reads TGTGCCAGCAGCTTATTGACCTGGTGGGGGAATGAGCAGTTCTTC.

The chain links TRBV29-1 to TRBJ2-1; D is undetermined. The ends were cut back, 3 bases at V and 1 base at J, with 10 bases in the middle. The CDR3 is made up of 14 amino acids. The germline CDR1 and CDR2 sequences are SQVTM and ANQGSEA. CDR3 nucleotides: TGCAGCGTTGATAGGGTAGGGTCCTACAATGAGCAGTTCTTC. Translation gives CSVDRVGSYNEQFF.

The genes are TRBV2 and TRBJ2-2; the D gene is possibly TRBD2 (6 bases). Germline CDR1 reads SNHLY; CDR2 reads FYNNEI. Trimming pared 4 bases from V and 6 bases from J, leaving 12 bases between. The CDR3 is 14 amino acids. This CDR3 is CASSVEGRSGELFF. The CDR3 bases are TGTGCCAGCAGTGTGGAGGGGCGGTCCGGGGAGCTGTTTTTT.

In DNA, the CDR3 is TGTGCCAGCAGTTACTCGGGCGGTCCCTACGAGCAGTACTTC. Translating gives CASSYSGGPYEQYF. The chain uses TRBV6-6 and TRBJ2-5; D is unclear. The assigned J gene may be wrong: the sequence end matches TRBJ2-7 better. Germline loops: CDR1 MNHNY, CDR2 SVGAGI (reference sequence). CDR3 length: 14 amino acids.

The genes are TRBV5-1 and TRBJ2-6; tentatively, D is TRBD2 (5 bases). The CDR3 is 16 residues long. Germline lookup yields CDR1 SGHRS and CDR2 YFSETQ. Trimming removed 2 bases from V and 0 bases from J, with 9 bases in between. CDR3 sequence: CASSFNGLSGANVLTF. Here the CDR3 DNA reads TGCGCCAGCAGCTTTAACGGACTCTCTGGGGCCAACGTCCTGACTTTC.

V usage is TRBV10-1 and J usage is TRBJ2-7; no clear D gene. The V end was cut by 3 bases, the J end by 6 bases, with 9 bases between. Germline CDR1 is WNHNN and CDR2 is SYGVQD (reference sequence). The CDR3 is 12 residues long. The CDR3 sequence is CASSDRIGEQYF. CDR3 bases: TGCGCCAGCAGTGATAGGATCGGCGAGCAGTACTTC.

V usage is TRBV7-6 and J usage is TRBJ2-1, with 10 positions matching TRBD1. Germline V gene lookup returns CDR1 SGHVS and CDR2 FNYEAQ. With V trimmed by 5 bases and J by 7 bases, 2 bases remained unmatched. The CDR3 loop spans 13 amino acids. The CDR3, as DNA: TGTGCCAGCAGCCGGGACAGGGGTAATGAGCAGTTCTTC. It yields the protein CASSRDRGNEQFF.

J is TRBJ1-5 and V is TRBV7-8; D perhaps matches TRBD1 (5 bases). Trimming cost V 5 bases and J 3 bases, with 11 bases left between them. This CDR3 is built from 14 residues. The germline CDR1 and CDR2 sequences are SGHVS and FQNEAQ. The CDR3 spells CASSPGQPNQPQHF. CDR3 DNA: TGTGCCAGCAGCCCGGGGCAGCCCAATCAGCCCCAGCATTTT. Based on the CDR3 plus reference TRBV7-8 and TRBJ1-5, the full variable domain is GAGVSQSPRYKVAKRGQDVALRCDPISGHVSLFWYQQALGQGPEFLTYFQNEAQLDKSGLPSDRFFAERPEGSVSTLKIQRTQQEDSAVYLCASSPGQPNQPQHFGDGTRLSIL.

As to this clone: Other DNA sequences of this sample code for an identical CDR3. The rearrangement links TRBV6-5 to TRBJ2-7; TRBD1 aligns across 8 bases. V lost 6 bases and J lost 4; bases outside the gene matches: 2. The CDR3 loop spans 12 amino acids. The germline V gene has CDR1 MNHEY and CDR2 SVGAGI. Written as DNA, the CDR3 is TGTGCCAGCAGCCGGACAGGGTACGAGCAGTACTTC. The encoded protein is CASSRTGYEQYF.

The V gene is TRBV28, the J gene TRBJ2-2; D is perhaps TRBD1 (6 bases). Trimming took off 2 bases at V and 5 bases at J, with 9 bases between the two ends. The CDR3 contains 14 residues. Germline V lookup: CDR1 MDHEN, CDR2 SYDVKM. The CDR3 spells CASSLDRPTGELFF. The CDR3 DNA sequence: TGTGCCAGCAGTTTAGACAGGCCGACCGGGGAGCTGTTTTTT.

The rearrangement uses TRBV5-6 and TRBJ2-7, with 7 nucleotides matching TRBD2. The V gene's germline CDR1 is SGHDT and CDR2 YYEEEE. CDR3 length equals 16 residues. V lost 4 bases and J lost 2; bases outside the gene matches: 12. The CDR3 DNA reads TGTGCCAGCAGCCTAACCTCTAGCGGACAAGCCTACGAGCAGTACTTC. This encodes CASSLTSSGQAYEQYF.

The J gene is TRBJ2-3, the V gene TRBV29-1; TRBD1 is a possible D gene (6 bases). V shed 4 bases and J shed 2 bases, with 10 bases lying between them. The CDR3 is 13 residues long. Germline assignment: CDR1 SQVTM and CDR2 ANQGSEA. The CDR3 nucleotides read TGCAGCGTTGCAGGGGTTGTCACAGATACGCAGTATTTT. It translates to CSVAGVVTDTQYF.

This chain joins TRBV5-4 and TRBJ1-4; unclear D gene. Trimming left V 1 base short and J 7 bases short, with 11 bases between. This CDR3 spans 14 amino acids. CDR1 is SGHNT, CDR2 YYREEE, per germline (reference sequence). The CDR3 region is CASSLPQAGEKLFF. In DNA, the CDR3 is TGTGCCAGCAGCTTGCCCCAGGCCGGTGAAAAACTGTTTTTT.

The V and J genes are TRBV7-6 and TRBJ2-5; TRBD1 matches at 8 bases. With V trimmed by 4 bases and J by 5 bases, 9 bases remained unmatched. Germline V gene data show CDR1 as SGHVS and CDR2 as FNYEAQ. This CDR3 is 15 amino acids long. CDR3 coding DNA: TGTGCCAGCAGCTCCGGACAGGGTAATTTGGAGACCCAGTACTTC. Translating it yields CASSSGQGNLETQYF.

V gene TRBV28 combines with J gene TRBJ2-7; 8 bases fit TRBD2. This CDR3 region has 13 residues. Trimming took 7 bases from V and 0 from J; bases not matched to a gene: 2. CDR1 and CDR2 from the germline V gene are MDHEN and SYDVKM. DNA of the CDR3: TGTGCCAGCACCGGGGGGGTCTCCTACGAGCAGTACTTC. Protein product: CASTGGVSYEQYF.

The V and J genes are TRBV15 and TRBJ1-4; 11 bases line up with TRBD1. Germline lookup yields CDR1 LNHNV and CDR2 YYDKDF (reference sequence). The trim removed 1 base at V and 7 bases at J, leaving 2 bases unmatched. This CDR3 spans 15 amino acids. CDR3 sequence reads: CATSRGDRGSEKLFF. The CDR3 DNA follows: TGTGCCACCAGCAGAGGGGACAGGGGGAGTGAAAAACTGTTTTTT.